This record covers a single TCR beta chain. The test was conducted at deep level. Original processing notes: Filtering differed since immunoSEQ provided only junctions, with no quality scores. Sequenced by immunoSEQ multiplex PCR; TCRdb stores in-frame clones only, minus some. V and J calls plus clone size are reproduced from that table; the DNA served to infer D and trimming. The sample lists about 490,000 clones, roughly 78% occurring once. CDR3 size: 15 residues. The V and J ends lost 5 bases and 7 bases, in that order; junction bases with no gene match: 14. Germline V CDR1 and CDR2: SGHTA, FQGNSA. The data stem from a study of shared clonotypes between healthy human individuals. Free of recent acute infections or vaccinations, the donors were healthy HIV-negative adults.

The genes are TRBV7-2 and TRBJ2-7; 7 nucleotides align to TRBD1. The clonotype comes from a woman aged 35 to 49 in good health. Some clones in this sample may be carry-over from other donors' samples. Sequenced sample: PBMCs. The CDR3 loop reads CASSPDRAILTEQYF. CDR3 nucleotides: TGTGCCAGCAGCCCTGACAGGGCGATTCTTACGGAGCAGTACTTC. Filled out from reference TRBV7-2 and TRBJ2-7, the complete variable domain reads GAGVSQSPSNKVTEKGKDVELRCDPISGHTALYWYRQSLGQGLEFLIYFQGNSAPDKSGLPSDRFSAERTGGSVSTLTIQRTQQEDSAVYLCASSPDRAILTEQYFGPGTRLTVT.